A selection of T cell receptor beta chains follows, all from one sample in a study of T cells in tuberculosis. Produced via immunoSEQ multiplex PCR; TCRdb's table is partial and in-frame only. The sample holds some 29,000 clones; around 90% are singletons and the top ten take under 8%. The sequenced sample consisted of PBMCs. All receptors derive from a donor aged 5 to 30 with latent tuberculosis or without tuberculosis infection. The CDR3 runs from the conserved cysteine through the conserved F or W. A D gene is named only where the DNA matches it firmly. The size of a clone is reported for some rows only, either as once, few or many, or as a class for expanded clones.

CDR3	DNA	J	V	D	size
CASSIESRSGAFF	TGTGCCAGTAGTATAGAAAGCCGATCGGGAGCTTTCTTT	TRBJ1-1	TRBV19	NA	NA
CASRSTKFEAFF	TGTGCCAGCCGGTCCACTAAATTCGAAGCTTTCTTT	TRBJ1-1	TRBV7-9	NA	NA
CASSVAGTATGELFF	TGTGCCAGCAGCGTAGCTGGAACAGCCACCGGGGAGCTGTTTTTT	TRBJ2-2	TRBV9	NA	NA
CASSRGGLPSTDTQYF	TGTGCCAGCAGCCGCGGGGGCCTCCCTAGCACAGATACGCAGTATTTT	TRBJ2-3	TRBV7-2	NA	once
CSASLAGTQYF	TGCAGTGCTAGCCTAGCAGGGACCCAGTACTTC	TRBJ2-5	TRBV20-1	NA	NA
CASSLEGQAHRLFF	TGTGCCAGCAGCTTGGAGGGACAGGCCCATAGACTGTTTTTT	TRBJ1-4	TRBV5-5	TRBD1	NA
CASSEYQQGSGYTF	TGTGCCAGCAGTGAATATCAACAGGGGTCTGGCTACACCTTC	TRBJ1-2	TRBV25-1	TRBD1	NA
CSARPSHEQYF	TGCAGTGCCAGGCCCTCCCACGAGCAGTACTTC	TRBJ2-7	TRBV20-1	NA	NA
CASSDQGANTIYF	TGTGCCAGCAGTGATCAGGGGGCTAACACCATATATTTT	TRBJ1-3	TRBV28	TRBD1	NA
CASTEPGQSYGYTF	TGTGCCAGTACCGAACCCGGACAGAGCTATGGCTACACCTTC	TRBJ1-2	TRBV19	NA	once
CASSGGRRTSGGIQYF	TGTGCCAGTAGCGGGGGAAGAAGGACTAGCGGGGGCATTCAGTACTTC	TRBJ2-4	TRBV19	TRBD2	NA
CASRQSGNSPLHF	TGTGCCAGCAGGCAATCGGGGAATTCACCCCTCCACTTT	TRBJ1-6	TRBV6-5	NA	NA
CASSPGTSTIQEQFF	TGTGCCAGCAGCCCCGGGACTAGCACGATCCAGGAGCAGTTCTTC	TRBJ2-1	TRBV11-2	TRBD2	NA
CASSQGDTQYF	TGTGCCAGCAGTCAGGGGGATACGCAGTATTTT	TRBJ2-3	TRBV6-5	NA	NA
CASSLSGGYGYTF	TGTGCCAGCAGCTTATCGGGGGGGTATGGCTACACCTTC	TRBJ1-2	TRBV7-2	NA	NA
CASSLRRISNQPQHF	TGTGCCAGCAGCTTAAGGAGGATTAGCAATCAGCCCCAGCATTTT	TRBJ1-5	TRBV7-8	NA	NA
CASSRGGPYNEQFF	TGTGCCAGCAGCCGCGGGGGCCCCTACAATGAGCAGTTCTTC	TRBJ2-1	TRBV7-2	NA	NA
CSARRQGRLTF	TGCAGTGCTAGGCGACAGGGCCGTCTGACTTTC	TRBJ2-6	TRBV20-1	TRBD1	NA
CASSFPGVYNEQFF	TGTGCCAGCAGCTTCCCAGGGGTGTACAATGAGCAGTTCTTC	TRBJ2-1	TRBV5-6	NA	NA
CASSPTGGADTQYF	TGTGCCAGCAGCCCGACAGGGGGCGCAGATACGCAGTATTTT	TRBJ2-3	TRBV28	TRBD1	NA
CASSLDSSGGRGTQYF	TGCGCCAGCAGCTTGGATTCCAGCGGGGGGAGGGGGACCCAGTACTTC	TRBJ2-5	TRBV5-1	TRBD2	NA
CASSPPGAKNIQYF	TGTGCCAGCAGCCCACCGGGGGCCAAAAACATTCAGTACTTC	TRBJ2-4	TRBV28	NA	NA
CASSFRRKGGNSPLHF	TGTGCCAGCAGTTTCCGCCGAAAAGGGGGAAATTCACCCCTCCACTTT	TRBJ1-6	TRBV28	NA	medium-sized
CASSQDQGGDYGYTF	TGCGCCAGCAGCCAAGATCAGGGAGGAGACTATGGCTACACCTTC	TRBJ1-2	TRBV4-1	NA	once
CASSDGVVETQYF	TGTGCCAGTAGTGACGGGGTGGTGGAGACCCAGTACTTC	TRBJ2-5	TRBV19	NA	NA
CASSYPWAPPNTGELFF	TGTGCCAGCAGCTACCCGTGGGCGCCTCCGAACACCGGGGAGCTGTTTTTT	TRBJ2-2	TRBV11-2	NA	NA
CASGPPTGLQGTEAFF	TGTGCTAGTGGTCCTCCAACAGGGCTGCAGGGCACTGAAGCTTTCTTT	TRBJ1-1	TRBV12-5	NA	NA
CASSSDTGSGNTIYF	TGTGCCAGCAGCTCAGATACAGGATCGGGAAACACCATATATTTT	TRBJ1-3	TRBV7-2	NA	NA
CASTGQGGSQPQHF	TGTGCCAGCACAGGACAGGGAGGGAGTCAGCCCCAGCATTTT	TRBJ1-5	TRBV21-1	NA	NA
CSVGTGASGETQYF	TGCAGCGTTGGAACAGGGGCCAGTGGGGAGACCCAGTACTTC	TRBJ2-5	TRBV29-1	TRBD1	NA
CASSEGAGGQETQYF	TGCGCCAGCAGTGAAGGAGCAGGGGGGCAAGAGACCCAGTACTTC	TRBJ2-5	TRBV10-1	NA	few
CASSIESRGPAFF	TGTGCCAGTAGTATAGAAAGCAGGGGGCCAGCTTTCTTT	TRBJ1-1	TRBV19	TRBD1	NA
CASGSPRGVSRNTEAFF	TGTGCTAGTGGTTCACCGCGGGGGGTTAGCAGGAACACTGAAGCTTTCTTT	TRBJ1-1	TRBV12-5	NA	NA
CASSPDTLPAPLHF	TGTGCCAGCAGCCCGGACACGCTCCCAGCGCCCCTCCACTTT	TRBJ1-6	TRBV7-9	NA	few
CASSERKGSGANVLTF	TGTGCCAGCAGTGAAAGAAAGGGGTCTGGGGCCAACGTCCTGACTTTC	TRBJ2-6	TRBV6-1	NA	NA
CASSSLVVAGRTDTQYF	TGCGCCAGCAGCTCATTGGTTGTAGCGGGACGCACAGATACGCAGTATTTT	TRBJ2-3	TRBV5-1	TRBD2	NA
CASSKYRGQETQYF	TGTGCCAGCAGCAAATACAGGGGGCAGGAGACCCAGTACTTC	TRBJ2-5	TRBV7-7	TRBD1	NA